This passage covers 7 T cell receptor beta chains from one sample sequenced in a study of T cell responses to AZD1222 COVID-19 vaccine. The assay was immunoSEQ multiplex PCR, and TCRdb's table has in-frame clones only and misses some. The sample has some 200,000 clones; around 92% are singletons. The source was peripheral blood, collected on day 0 of AZD1222 vaccination. The receptors derive from an adult in good health.

The genes are TRBV4-1 and TRBJ1-4, with D tentatively TRBD1 (5 bases). Germline CDR1 and CDR2: MGHRA and YSYEKL. This CDR3 is 15 amino acids long. V shed 4 bases and J shed 2 bases, with 11 bases lying between them. The CDR3 sequence is CASSPQVSTNEKLFF. The CDR3 DNA reads TGCGCCAGCAGCCCACAGGTTTCGACTAATGAAAAACTGTTTTTT.

The chain recombines TRBV28 with TRBJ1-5; D may be TRBD1 (5 bases). This CDR3 comprises 18 residues. Trimming stripped 7 bases from V and 0 bases from J, with 22 bases between. Germline-derived CDR1 and CDR2 are MDHEN and SYDVKM. CDR3 in amino acids: CASNSGQGGVYSNQPQHF. The CDR3 coding sequence is TGTGCCAGCAATTCTGGGCAGGGAGGGGTATATAGCAATCAGCCCCAGCATTTT.

This clone appeared a few times. CDR3 sequence (DNA): TGTGCCAGTAGTAACCCTTCTGACCCCTACACCTTC. Protein sequence: CASSNPSDPYTF. The chain combines TRBV19 with TRBJ1-2; D not certain. V lost 4 bases, J lost 10 bases, and 13 bases lay in between. The CDR3 runs to 12 residues. CDR1 and CDR2 from the germline V gene are LNHDA and SQIVND (reference sequence).

The genes are TRBV3-1 (or the pseudogene TRBV3-2) and TRBJ1-2; 7 bases are shared with TRBD1. The germline gives CDR1 LGHDT, CDR2 YNNKEL (reference sequence). The length of the CDR3 is 16 residues. J lost 4 bases, V lost 3 bases, and 11 bases had no gene match. Here the CDR3 reads CASSHSGQAEGYGYTF. As DNA, the CDR3 is TGTGCCAGCAGCCATTCCGGACAGGCTGAGGGCTATGGCTACACCTTC.

V and J are TRBV6-4 and TRBJ2-2, with D hard to call. Germline CDR1 is MRHNA and CDR2 is SNTAGT. V lost 8 bases and J 0 bases, leaving 10 bases between the germline ends. This CDR3 has 14 amino acids. DNA for the CDR3: TGTGCCAGCCGGCTGGTTTCGAACACCGGGGAGCTGTTTTTT. This sequence encodes CASRLVSNTGELFF.

V gene TRBV5-1 combines with J gene TRBJ2-1, with D perhaps matching TRBD2 (6 bases). With 0 bases removed from V and 4 bases from J, the gap between germline ends came to 11 bases. This CDR3 has 15 residues. Germline CDR1 reads SGHRS; CDR2 reads YFSETQ. CDR3 amino acids: CASSLGPGTYNEQFF. The DNA for the CDR3 is TGCGCCAGCAGCTTGGGACCGGGGACTTACAATGAGCAGTTCTTC.

J is TRBJ2-7 and V is TRBV6-2 or TRBV6-3; D is unresolved. The CDR3 has 14 residues. With 2 bases removed from V and 3 bases from J, the gap between germline ends came to 11 bases. The germline CDR1 and CDR2 sequences are MNHEY and SVGEGT. CDR3 sequence: CASSYPPRHYEQYV. CDR3 DNA sequence: TGTGCCAGCAGTTACCCTCCCAGGCACTACGAGCAGTACGTC.